This TCR beta chain comes out of a study of CD8 T cells in ankylosing spondylitis. TCRdb itself ran the 5' RACE reads through MiXCR, one entry per CDR3 protein. In the table there are 700,000 to 1,000,000 distinct CDR3 sequences, approximately 12% of which are singletons. Study outcomes and limitations: A CD8+ phenotype characterized the disease-linked clones, which were relatively rare in peripheral blood. Significant enrichment of disease-linked clones was reportedly seen in matched ankylosing spondylitis synovial fluid. Seven to nine highly homologous variants made up a TCR beta motif that seemed to typify ankylosing spondylitis blood.

This clonotype was counted a few times. Its target is not known. There are 15 residues in the CDR3. The J segment lost 8 bases and the V segment lost 4 bases, leaving 10 bases of the junction unmatched. The sequence was obtained from a male donor with ankylosing spondylitis. Sequenced material: blood, either unsorted or a sorted T cell fraction (not recorded which). The chain couples TRBV12-3 or TRBV12-4 to TRBJ2-1; TRBD1 aligns across 8 bases. In nucleotides, the CDR3 is TGTGCCAGCAGTTCCCAGGGGACAGGAGTCCATGAGCAGTTCTTC. It yields the protein CASSSQGTGVHEQFF.